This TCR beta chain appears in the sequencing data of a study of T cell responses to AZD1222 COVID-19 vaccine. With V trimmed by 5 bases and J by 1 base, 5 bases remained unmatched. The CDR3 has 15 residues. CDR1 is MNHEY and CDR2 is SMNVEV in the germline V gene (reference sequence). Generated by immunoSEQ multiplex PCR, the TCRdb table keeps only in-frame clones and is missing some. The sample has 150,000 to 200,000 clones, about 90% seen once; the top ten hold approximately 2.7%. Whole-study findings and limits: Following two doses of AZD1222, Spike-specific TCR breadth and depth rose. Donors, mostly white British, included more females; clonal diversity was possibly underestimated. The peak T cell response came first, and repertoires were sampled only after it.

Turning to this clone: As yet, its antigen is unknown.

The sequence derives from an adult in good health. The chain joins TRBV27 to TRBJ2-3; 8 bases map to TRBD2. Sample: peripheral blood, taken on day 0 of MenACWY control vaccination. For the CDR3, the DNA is TGTGCCAGCAGTCGCAGCGGGAGTGGCACAGATACGCAGTATTTT. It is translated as CASSRSGSGTDTQYF.